The 31 T cell receptor beta chains reported below all come from one sample, sequenced in a study of cytomegalovirus exposure and HLA in healthy donors. Primers included in the PCR were 60 Vbeta and 13 Jbeta primers. Using immunoSEQ multiplex PCR, the repertoire was profiled, and TCRdb retains in-frame clones only, with some absent. The sample records some 150,000 clones, around 75% being singletons. Sequencing was performed on PBMCs. The receptors were gathered from a human donor in good health.

V and J are TRBV4-2 and TRBJ2-3, with 12 bases lining up with TRBD2. V was pared by 6 bases and J by 5 bases, with 6 bases of the junction left unmatched. Germline values: CDR1 LGHNA, CDR2 YNFKEQ. The CDR3 is 15 amino acids. The CDR3 nucleotides are TGTGCCAGCAGGGGGACTAGCGGGTTAAGAGATACGCAGTATTTT. It encodes CASRGTSGLRDTQYF.

This chain uses TRBV6-5 with TRBJ1-1; 8 bases agree with TRBD1. Germline V gene lookup returns CDR1 MNHEY and CDR2 SVGAGI. This CDR3 is 15 amino acids long. The junction had 7 bases not matched to a gene; V was cut back by 6 bases and J by 1 base. The CDR3 loop reads CASSNWDRRNTEAFF. CDR3 nucleotide sequence: TGTGCCAGCAGCAACTGGGACAGGAGGAACACTGAAGCTTTCTTT.

With respect to this clone: The CDR3 ends on some other residue instead of the conserved phenylalanine or tryptophan, so this is likely a read error. The V gene is TRBV6-1, the J gene TRBJ1-2; 9 bases are a match to TRBD1. Trimming removed 3 bases from V and 2 bases from J; junction bases left unmatched: 4. The CDR3 length is 15 residues. Germline V CDR1 and CDR2: MNHNS, SASEGT. CDR3 DNA sequence: TGTGCCAGCAGTGAGTTGGGACAGGGCAACTATGGCTACACCCTC. Its translation is CASSELGQGNYGYTL.

CDR3 sequence reads: CAWSPPRQGPSGNTIYF. The CDR3 DNA reads TGTGCCTGGAGTCCTCCCAGACAGGGACCCTCTGGAAACACCATATATTTT. This chain links TRBV30 with TRBJ1-3; 7 bases are a match to TRBD1. Unmatched junction bases numbered 10, after V lost 2 bases and J lost 0 bases. This CDR3 is built from 17 residues. Germline-derived CDR1 and CDR2 are GTSNPN and SVGIG (reference sequence).

In its sample, this clone was seen once. V and J are TRBV2 and TRBJ1-1, with TRBD1 matching over 7 bases. The ends lost 7 bases at V and 2 bases at J; junction bases unmatched: 10. Germline V gives CDR1 SNHLY, CDR2 FYNNEI. This CDR3 comprises 15 residues. The CDR3 protein is CASIGSGTANTEAFF. The DNA for the CDR3 is TGTGCCAGCATTGGTTCGGGGACAGCTAACACTGAAGCTTTCTTT.

The CDR3: CASSLDPGPDKQYF. The CDR3 DNA reads as TGTGCCAGCAGCTTAGATCCAGGGCCAGATAAGCAGTACTTC. The J gene is TRBJ2-7, the V gene TRBV7-2; D perhaps matches TRBD1 (5 bases). This CDR3 is 14 amino acids long. Trimming left V 1 base short and J 8 bases short, with 15 bases between. CDR1 is SGHTA and CDR2 is FQGNSA in the germline V gene.

This clone has more than one count but fewer than ten. The genes are TRBV5-3 and TRBJ2-1, with TRBD2 identical over 8 bases. TRBV5-3 is annotated as an ORF whose role is uncertain. The CDR3 is 17 residues long. J gave up 3 bases and V 6 bases, and 14 bases lay outside the gene matches. The CDR3 nucleotides are TGTGCCAGAAAAACCCAATTATCCGGGACTAGCTACAATGAGCAGTTCTTC. Its translation is CARKTQLSGTSYNEQFF.

The V and J genes are TRBV6-1 and TRBJ2-5; 11 bases line up with TRBD1. Germline CDR1 and CDR2: MNHNS and SASEGT. After removal of 9 bases from V and 5 bases from J, the junction contained 8 bases not matched to a gene. The length of the CDR3 is 14 residues. The chain's CDR3 is CASWTGGGGETQYF. CDR3 sequence (DNA): TGTGCCAGTTGGACAGGGGGCGGCGGGGAGACCCAGTACTTC.

The CDR3 region has the DNA TGCAGCGTTGGGGGGGGGAGACGCGGATTTTACGAGCAGTACTTC. The encoded protein is CSVGGGRRGFYEQYF. V and J are TRBV29-1 and TRBJ2-7; TRBD2 matches 7 bases. The germline V gene has CDR1 SQVTM and CDR2 ANQGSEA. The junction had 13 bases not matched to a gene; V was cut back by 4 bases and J by 4 bases. The CDR3 runs 15 residues.

This clone appeared a few times. V usage is TRBV4-2 and J usage is TRBJ2-1; weak D call: TRBD1 (6 bases). The V gene's germline CDR1 is LGHNA and CDR2 YNFKEQ. V was shortened by 3 bases and J by 8 bases, with 17 bases between the two germline ends. The CDR3 contains 15 residues. The CDR3 loop is CASSHTRDTRDEQFF. The CDR3 bases are TGTGCCAGCAGCCATACTAGGGACACTCGGGATGAGCAGTTCTTC.

This clone has only one observation. The chain joins TRBV30 to TRBJ1-1, with D perhaps TRBD1 (6 bases). Trimming left V 6 bases short and J 2 bases short, with 16 bases between. This CDR3 is built from 14 residues. Germline V gene sequence: CDR1 GTSNPN, CDR2 SVGIG (reference sequence). The CDR3 reads CACTAGAVNTEAFF. The CDR3 DNA reads as TGTGCCTGCACGGCGGGGGCCGTAAACACTGAAGCTTTCTTT.

The genes are TRBV4-1 and TRBJ2-1; a weak D match, TRBD1 (5 bases). CDR3 length: 13 residues. CDR1 and CDR2 from the germline V gene are MGHRA and YSYEKL. V was clipped by 1 base and J by 10 bases, with 11 bases between them. In nucleotides, the CDR3 is TGCGCCAGCAGCCAAGGGGGCCGACTCGAGCAGTTCTTC. It specifies CASSQGGRLEQFF.

This clone was counted a single time. The CDR3 loop is CASSPVRGGAYEQYF. The DNA of the CDR3 is TGTGCCAGCAGCCCGGTAAGGGGGGGGGCCTACGAGCAGTACTTC. The chain employs TRBV4-2 and TRBJ2-7, with D perhaps matching TRBD2 (7 bases). Germline V gene data show CDR1 as LGHNA and CDR2 as YNFKEQ. The CDR3 length is 15 residues. V was shortened by 4 bases and J by 2 bases, with 15 bases between the two germline ends.

J is TRBJ2-6 and V is TRBV19, with TRBD2 as a possible D gene (5 bases). The CDR3 sequence is 19 residues long. Trimming left V 2 bases short and J 4 bases short, with 21 bases between. Germline lookup yields CDR1 LNHDA and CDR2 SQIVND (reference sequence). CDR3 in DNA: TGTGCCAGTAGTATATTGCCGCTGAGGGATGGGTACGGGGCCAACGTCCTGACTTTC. It encodes CASSILPLRDGYGANVLTF.

The chain couples TRBV7-3 to TRBJ2-3; D not resolved. The V gene's germline CDR1 is SGHTA and CDR2 FQGTGA. The germline V and J ends were trimmed by 4 bases and 4 bases, with 3 bases remaining between them. The CDR3 sequence is 11 residues long. CDR3 region: CASSSSDTQYF. The DNA for the CDR3 is TGTGCCAGCAGCTCCTCAGATACGCAGTATTTT.

This chain uses TRBV5-6 with TRBJ1-4; D is ambiguous. The CDR3 totals 16 residues. The germline V and J ends were trimmed by 2 bases and 7 bases, with 18 bases remaining between them. Germline V CDR1 and CDR2: SGHDT, YYEEEE. This CDR3 is CASSFTVPLGGEKLFF. The CDR3 DNA sequence: TGTGCCAGCAGCTTCACCGTCCCCCTAGGAGGTGAAAAACTGTTTTTT.

In its sample, this clone was seen a few times. V gene TRBV7-3 combines with J gene TRBJ2-7; D possibly corresponds to TRBD2 (6 bases). CDR1 is SGHTA and CDR2 is FQGTGA in the germline V gene. The CDR3 is 15 residues long. V was clipped by 0 bases and J by 3 bases, with 12 bases between them. This CDR3 is CASSLTSTAGYEQYF. CDR3 in DNA: TGTGCCAGCAGCTTAACTAGTACAGCGGGCTACGAGCAGTACTTC.

V is TRBV5-6 and J is TRBJ2-3; 8 bases are shared with TRBD2. This CDR3 contains 19 residues. V dropped 2 bases and J dropped 1; count of bases not matched to a gene: 15. CDR1 and CDR2 (germline): SGHDT, YYEEEE. The CDR3 bases are TGTGCCAGCAGCTTCGGACACCGGGAGGGTCGACGGGGCACAGATACGCAGTATTTT. The encoded protein is CASSFGHREGRRGTDTQYF.

This sequence joins TRBV5-6 and TRBJ1-1; D is uncertain. The CDR3 has 13 residues. Germline lookup yields CDR1 SGHDT and CDR2 YYEEEE. V lost 0 bases, J lost 4 bases, and 7 bases lay in between. The DNA of the CDR3 is TGTGCCAGCAGCTTGGTGGGGAGCACTGAAGCTTTCTTT. Amino acids: CASSLVGSTEAFF.

The rearrangement uses TRBV6-1 and TRBJ1-2; D is perhaps TRBD1 (5 bases). Trimming cost V 1 base and J 4 bases, with 10 bases left between them. Germline V gives CDR1 MNHNS, CDR2 SASEGT. This CDR3 is 14 amino acids long. The DNA for the CDR3 is TGTGCCAGCAGTGAAGAGGGGCGTCCCTATGGCTACACCTTC. Protein sequence: CASSEEGRPYGYTF.

This chain joins TRBV9 and TRBJ1-2, with D tentatively TRBD1 (5 bases). Germline V gene lookup returns CDR1 SGDLS and CDR2 YYNGEE. CDR3 length equals 14 residues. V was pared by 3 bases and J by 6 bases, with 15 bases between. The CDR3 sequence is CASSGFGGGDGYTF. CDR3 bases: TGTGCCAGCAGCGGGTTTGGGGGAGGTGATGGCTACACCTTC.

In the case of this clone: Its ends do not fully match the called genes, so a read error is possible. The rearrangement links TRBV18 to TRBJ2-1; D ambiguous. Germline assignment: CDR1 KGHSH and CDR2 LQKENI. This CDR3 comprises 12 residues. The CDR3 sequence: CVTENPLNEQFF. In DNA, the CDR3 is TGCGTTACAGAAAATCCTCTCAATGAGCAGTTCTTC.

The genes are TRBV7-9 and TRBJ1-5, with 9 bases lining up with TRBD1. V was pared by 5 bases and J by 6 bases, with 8 bases of the junction left unmatched. Germline CDR1 SEHNR, CDR2 FQNEAQ (reference sequence). This CDR3 is 15 amino acids long. As DNA, the CDR3 is TGTGCCAGCAGCAAGCAGGGGACAGGGTTTCAGCCCCAGCATTTT. The encoded protein is CASSKQGTGFQPQHF.

This chain joins TRBV7-2 and TRBJ2-5; a possible D gene is TRBD1 (6 bases). The CDR3 has 15 amino acids. Germline CDR1 is SGHTA and CDR2 is FQGNSA. V lost 5 bases to trimming and J lost 1 base, with 14 bases between them. CDR3 bases: TGTGCCAGCAGCCAGGGTAGGGGGTTCCAAGAGACCCAGTACTTC. Protein sequence: CASSQGRGFQETQYF.

This clone showed up just once. The chain uses TRBV6-1 and TRBJ1-5; 9 bases line up with TRBD1. The CDR3 totals 14 residues. From germline, CDR1 is MNHNS and CDR2 SASEGT. V lost 6 bases to trimming and J lost 6 bases; unmatched junction nucleotides: 6. This CDR3 reads CASSTGQGGQPQHF. CDR3 DNA: TGTGCCAGCAGCACGGGACAGGGAGGTCAGCCCCAGCATTTT.

The V gene is TRBV7-6, the J gene TRBJ1-1; a weak D match, TRBD1 (6 bases). There are 15 residues in the CDR3. Germline V gene sequence: CDR1 SGHVS, CDR2 FNYEAQ. The V end was cut by 5 bases, the J end by 1 base, with 14 bases between. CDR3 bases: TGTGCCAGCAGCCCAAACAGGGCTAAGAACACTGAAGCTTTCTTT. Its protein is CASSPNRAKNTEAFF.

The J gene is TRBJ1-6, the V gene TRBV27; D not certain. This CDR3 has 17 amino acids. The germline CDR1 and CDR2 sequences are MNHEY and SMNVEV (reference sequence). V lost 1 base to trimming and J lost 10 bases, with 20 bases between them. This chain's CDR3 is CASSLYSQPGGRSPLHF. As DNA, the CDR3 is TGTGCCAGCAGTTTATACTCTCAGCCGGGAGGGAGGTCACCCCTCCACTTT.

The chain employs TRBV28 and TRBJ1-1, with 7 bases lining up with TRBD1. Germline V CDR1 and CDR2: MDHEN, SYDVKM. This CDR3 has 13 residues. With V trimmed by 6 bases and J by 7 bases, 8 bases remained unmatched. The CDR3 DNA reads as TGTGCCAGCAGGCACCTAAGGACAGGTGAAGCTTTCTTT. This codes for CASRHLRTGEAFF.

This clone was detected a few times. The chain recombines TRBV4-3 with TRBJ2-7; D not certain. Trimming took off 4 bases at V and 6 bases at J, with 13 bases between the two ends. The CDR3 consists of 13 residues. Germline CDR1 and CDR2: LGHNA and YSLEER. The CDR3 is CASSPGEYREQYF. The CDR3 bases are TGCGCCAGCAGCCCCGGAGAGTACCGCGAGCAGTACTTC.

The CDR3 reads CASSVGASGNPEQYF. The CDR3 DNA reads TGTGCCAGCAGCGTAGGGGCTAGCGGGAACCCCGAGCAGTACTTC. The chain has TRBV9 and TRBJ2-7; 9 bases match TRBD2. The CDR3 spans 15 residues. Germline loops: CDR1 SGDLS, CDR2 YYNGEE. V lost 0 bases, J lost 6 bases, and 7 bases stayed unmatched.

V is TRBV10-3 and J is TRBJ2-1; TRBD2 matches 16 bases. The germline CDR1 and CDR2 sequences are ENHRY and SYGVKD. The trim removed 3 bases at V and 4 bases at J, leaving 9 bases unmatched. This CDR3 is 19 amino acids long. For the CDR3, the DNA is TGTGCCATCAGTGACCAGAGCAAGGGACTAGCGGGGGGGTACAATGAGCAGTTCTTC. Its translation: CAISDQSKGLAGGYNEQFF.